The present T cell receptor beta chain was sequenced within a study of cytomegalovirus exposure and HLA in healthy donors. Study observations and caveats: In a later analysis, V- and J-gene trimming of beta chains associated with a DCLRE1C missense variant, replicated independently. Within an earlier analysis, most TCR beta V segments proved productive either about 87% or about 30% of the time.

Turning to this clone: The antigen is not known.

In the PCR, 60 Vbeta and 13 Jbeta primers were used. Profiled with immunoSEQ multiplex PCR; TCRdb holds only in-frame clones, not every one. The sample has 120,000 or so clones, over 60% seen once. The sample comprised PBMCs. The TCR originated in a woman in her forties in good health and CMV-seronegative.

The CDR3 sequence is CSVERTEMNTEAFF. For the CDR3, the DNA is TGCAGCGTTGAAAGGACAGAGATGAACACTGAAGCTTTCTTT. The chain recombines TRBV29-1 with TRBJ1-1; maybe TRBD1 (6 bases). Per germline, CDR1 SQVTM and CDR2 ANQGSEA. V was clipped by 2 bases and J by 0 bases, with 10 bases between them. This CDR3 is 14 amino acids long.